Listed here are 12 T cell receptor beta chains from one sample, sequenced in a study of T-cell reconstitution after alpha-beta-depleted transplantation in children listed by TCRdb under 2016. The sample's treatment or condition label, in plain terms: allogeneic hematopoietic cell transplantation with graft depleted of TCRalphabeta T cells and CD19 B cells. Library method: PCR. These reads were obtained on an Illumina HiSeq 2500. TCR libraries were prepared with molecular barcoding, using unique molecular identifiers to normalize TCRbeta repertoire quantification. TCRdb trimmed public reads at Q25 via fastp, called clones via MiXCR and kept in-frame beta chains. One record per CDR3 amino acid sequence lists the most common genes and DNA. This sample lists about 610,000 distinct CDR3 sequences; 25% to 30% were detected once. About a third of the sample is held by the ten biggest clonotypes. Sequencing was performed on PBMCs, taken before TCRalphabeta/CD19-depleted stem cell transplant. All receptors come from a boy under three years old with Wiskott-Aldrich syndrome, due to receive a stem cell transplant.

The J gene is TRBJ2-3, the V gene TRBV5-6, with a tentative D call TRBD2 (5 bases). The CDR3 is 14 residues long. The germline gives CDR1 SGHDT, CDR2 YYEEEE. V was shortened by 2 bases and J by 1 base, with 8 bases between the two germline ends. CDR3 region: CASSFGSGTDTQYF. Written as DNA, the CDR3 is TGTGCCAGCAGCTTTGGTAGCGGCACAGATACGCAGTATTTT.

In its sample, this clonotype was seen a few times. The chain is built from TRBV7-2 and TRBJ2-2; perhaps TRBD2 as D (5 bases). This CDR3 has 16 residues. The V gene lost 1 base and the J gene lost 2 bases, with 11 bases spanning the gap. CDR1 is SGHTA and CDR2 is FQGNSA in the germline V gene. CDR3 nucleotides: TGTGCCAGCAGCTTAGGATCGGGGATTAACACCGGGGAGCTGTTTTTT. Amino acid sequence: CASSLGSGINTGELFF.

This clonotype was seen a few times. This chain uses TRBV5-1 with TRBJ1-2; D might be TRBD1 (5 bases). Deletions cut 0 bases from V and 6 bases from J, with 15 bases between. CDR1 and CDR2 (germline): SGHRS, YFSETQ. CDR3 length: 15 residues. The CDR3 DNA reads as TGCGCCAGCAGCTTGGGTCCAGGGTTGGAGGATGGCTACACCTTC. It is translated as CASSLGPGLEDGYTF.

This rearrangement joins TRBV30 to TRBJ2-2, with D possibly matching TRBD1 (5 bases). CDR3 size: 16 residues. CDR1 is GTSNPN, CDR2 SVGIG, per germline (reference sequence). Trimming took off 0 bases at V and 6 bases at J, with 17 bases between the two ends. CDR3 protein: CAWSVSGQIRAGELFF. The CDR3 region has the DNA TGTGCCTGGAGTGTATCAGGGCAGATCCGCGCCGGGGAGCTGTTTTTT.

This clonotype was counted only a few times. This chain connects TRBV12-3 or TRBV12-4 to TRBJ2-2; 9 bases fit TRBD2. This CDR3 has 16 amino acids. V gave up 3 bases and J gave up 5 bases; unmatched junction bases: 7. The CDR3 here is CASSFRVAGETGELFF. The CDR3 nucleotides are TGTGCCAGCAGTTTTAGAGTAGCGGGAGAAACCGGGGAGCTGTTTTTT.

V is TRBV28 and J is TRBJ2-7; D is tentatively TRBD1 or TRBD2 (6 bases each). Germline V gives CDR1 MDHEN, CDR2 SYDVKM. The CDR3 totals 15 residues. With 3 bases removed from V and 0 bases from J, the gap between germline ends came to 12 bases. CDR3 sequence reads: CASSFSGGASYEQYF. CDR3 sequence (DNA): TGTGCCAGCAGTTTCTCCGGGGGCGCCTCCTACGAGCAGTACTTC.

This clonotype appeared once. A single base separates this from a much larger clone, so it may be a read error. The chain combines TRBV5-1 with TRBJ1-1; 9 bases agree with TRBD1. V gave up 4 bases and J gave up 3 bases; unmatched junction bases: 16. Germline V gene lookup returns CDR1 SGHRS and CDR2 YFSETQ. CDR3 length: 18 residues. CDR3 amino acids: CASSQIQGAPIPYTEAFF. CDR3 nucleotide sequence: TGCGCCAGCAGCCAGATACAGGGGGCTCCAATTCCATACACTGAAGCTTTCTTT.

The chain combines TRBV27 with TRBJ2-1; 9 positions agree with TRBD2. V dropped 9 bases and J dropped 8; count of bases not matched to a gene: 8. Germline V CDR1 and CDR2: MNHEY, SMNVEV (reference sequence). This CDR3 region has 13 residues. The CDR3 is CASRTGLADEQFF. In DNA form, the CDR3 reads TGTGCCAGTAGGACGGGACTAGCCGATGAGCAGTTCTTC.

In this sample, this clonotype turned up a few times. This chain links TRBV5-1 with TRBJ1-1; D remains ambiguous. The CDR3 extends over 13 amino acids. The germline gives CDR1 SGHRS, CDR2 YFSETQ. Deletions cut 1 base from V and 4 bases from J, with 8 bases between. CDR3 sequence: CASSLKEATEAFF. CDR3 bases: TGCGCCAGCAGCTTGAAGGAGGCCACTGAAGCTTTCTTT.

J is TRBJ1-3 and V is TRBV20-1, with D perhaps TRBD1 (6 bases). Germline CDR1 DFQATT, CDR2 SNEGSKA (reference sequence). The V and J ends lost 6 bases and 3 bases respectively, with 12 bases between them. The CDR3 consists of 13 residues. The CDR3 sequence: CSAPEGGGNTIYF. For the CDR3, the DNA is TGCAGTGCCCCGGAGGGGGGTGGAAACACCATATATTTT.

The CDR3 sequence is CASSQPRGGLAGGQAYNEQFF. The DNA of the CDR3 is TGTGCCAGCAGCCAACCCCGAGGTGGACTAGCGGGAGGGCAGGCCTACAATGAGCAGTTCTTC. The chain has TRBV4-2 and TRBJ2-1, with 15 bases matching TRBD2. CDR1 and CDR2 (germline): LGHNA, YNFKEQ. Trimming removed 2 bases from V and 2 bases from J; junction bases left unmatched: 13. There are 21 residues in the CDR3.

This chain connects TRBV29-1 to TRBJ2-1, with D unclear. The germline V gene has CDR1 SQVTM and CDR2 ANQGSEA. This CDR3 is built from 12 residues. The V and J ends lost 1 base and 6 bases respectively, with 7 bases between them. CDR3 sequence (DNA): TGCAGCGTTGAAGGATTTTTCAATGAGCAGTTCTTC. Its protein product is CSVEGFFNEQFF.